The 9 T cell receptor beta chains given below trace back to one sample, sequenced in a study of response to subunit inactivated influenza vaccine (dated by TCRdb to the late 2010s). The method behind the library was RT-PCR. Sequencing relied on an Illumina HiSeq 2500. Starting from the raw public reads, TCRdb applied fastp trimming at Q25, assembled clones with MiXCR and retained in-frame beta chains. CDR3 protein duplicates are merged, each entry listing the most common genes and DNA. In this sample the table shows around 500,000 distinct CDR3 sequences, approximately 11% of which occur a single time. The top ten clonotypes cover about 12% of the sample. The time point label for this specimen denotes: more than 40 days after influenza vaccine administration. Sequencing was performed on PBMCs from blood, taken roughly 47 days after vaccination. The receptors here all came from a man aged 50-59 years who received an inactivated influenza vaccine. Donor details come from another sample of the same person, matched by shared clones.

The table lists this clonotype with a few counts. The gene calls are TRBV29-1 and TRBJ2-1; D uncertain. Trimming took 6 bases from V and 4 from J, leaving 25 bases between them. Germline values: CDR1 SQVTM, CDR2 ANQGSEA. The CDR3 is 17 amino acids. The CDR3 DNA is TGCAGCGTCTCACGGGCCTCCACCCTTTTACTTTACAATGAGCAGTTCTTC. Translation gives CSVSRASTLLLYNEQFF.

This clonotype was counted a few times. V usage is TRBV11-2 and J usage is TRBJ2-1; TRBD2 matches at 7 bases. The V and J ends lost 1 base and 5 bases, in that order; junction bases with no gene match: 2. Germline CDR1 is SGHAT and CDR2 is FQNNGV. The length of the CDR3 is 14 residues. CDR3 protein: CASSLATSHNEQFF. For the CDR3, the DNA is TGTGCCAGCAGCTTAGCGACTAGCCACAATGAGCAGTTCTTC.

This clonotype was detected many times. CDR3 sequence (DNA): TGTGCCAGCAGCTTAGAACCCGTGGGGGCTGAAGCTTTCTTT. Translation: CASSLEPVGAEAFF. The chain carries TRBV7-8 and TRBJ1-1; tentatively, D is TRBD1 (5 bases). There are 14 residues in the CDR3. Trimming cost V 1 base and J 6 bases, with 12 bases left between them. The germline V gene encodes CDR1 SGHVS and CDR2 FQNEAQ.

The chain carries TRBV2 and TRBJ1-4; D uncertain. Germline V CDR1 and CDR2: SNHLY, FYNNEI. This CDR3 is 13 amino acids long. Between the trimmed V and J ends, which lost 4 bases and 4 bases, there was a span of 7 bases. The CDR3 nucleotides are TGTGCCAGCAGTGTGGACGATAATGAAAAACTGTTTTTT. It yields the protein CASSVDDNEKLFF.

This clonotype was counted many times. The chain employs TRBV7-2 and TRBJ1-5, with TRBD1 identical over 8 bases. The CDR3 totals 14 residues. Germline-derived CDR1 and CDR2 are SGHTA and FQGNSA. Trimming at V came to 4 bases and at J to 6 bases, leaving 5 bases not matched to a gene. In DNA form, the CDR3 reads TGTGCCAGCAGCTCGGACAGGGCTCGTCAGCCCCAGCATTTT. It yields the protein CASSSDRARQPQHF.

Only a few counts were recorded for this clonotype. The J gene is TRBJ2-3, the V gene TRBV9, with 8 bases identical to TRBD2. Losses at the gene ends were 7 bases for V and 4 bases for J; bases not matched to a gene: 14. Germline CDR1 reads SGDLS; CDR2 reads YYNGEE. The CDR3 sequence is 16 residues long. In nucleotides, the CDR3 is TGTGCCAGCGGCCCAGCAGCGGGAGTTCGCTCAGATACGCAGTATTTT. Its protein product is CASGPAAGVRSDTQYF.

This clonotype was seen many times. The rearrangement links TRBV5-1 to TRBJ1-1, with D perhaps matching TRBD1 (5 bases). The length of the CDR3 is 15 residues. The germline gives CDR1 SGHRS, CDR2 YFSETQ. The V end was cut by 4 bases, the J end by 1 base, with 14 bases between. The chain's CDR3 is CASSPRQTQNTEAFF. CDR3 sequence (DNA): TGCGCCAGCAGCCCACGACAGACCCAGAACACTGAAGCTTTCTTT.

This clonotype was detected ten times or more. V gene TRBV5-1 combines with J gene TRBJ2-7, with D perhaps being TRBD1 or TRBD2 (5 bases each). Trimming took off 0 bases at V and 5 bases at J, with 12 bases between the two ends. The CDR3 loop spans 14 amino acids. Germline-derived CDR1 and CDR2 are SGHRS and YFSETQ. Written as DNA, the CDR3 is TGCGCCAGCAGCTTGGCGGGACCGAGAGACGAGCAGTACTTC. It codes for CASSLAGPRDEQYF.

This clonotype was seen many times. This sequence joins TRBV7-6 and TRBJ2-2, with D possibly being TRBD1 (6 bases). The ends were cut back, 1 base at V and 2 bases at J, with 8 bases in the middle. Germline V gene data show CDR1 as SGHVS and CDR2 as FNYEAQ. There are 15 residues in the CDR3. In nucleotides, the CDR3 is TGTGCCAGCAGCTTAGTCAGGGGAAACACCGGGGAGCTGTTTTTT. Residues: CASSLVRGNTGELFF. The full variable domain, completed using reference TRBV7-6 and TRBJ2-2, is GAGVSQSPRYKVTKRGQDVALRCDPISGHVSLYWYRQALGQGPEFLTYFNYEAQQDKSGLPNDRFSAERPEGSISTLTIQRTEQRDSAMYRCASSLVRGNTGELFFGEGSRLTVL.